This TCR beta chain was retrieved from a study of cytomegalovirus exposure and HLA in healthy donors. Study-level information: Tens of millions of unique TCRs from HLA-typed donors were held in an early release of data.

Findings and caveats of the study: Relative to equally common others, HLA-associated TCR beta chains showed greater clonal expansion in a later analysis. The classifier reportedly diagnosed cytomegalovirus status with high specificity and sensitivity.

The PCR used 60 Vbeta and 13 Jbeta primers. Generated by immunoSEQ multiplex PCR, the TCRdb table keeps only in-frame clones and is missing some. The sample contains under 200,000 clones, roughly an eighth of which appear only once. A word on this clone: The antigen remains undetermined.

The sample consisted of PBMCs. The origin of this receptor is a man over 45 in good health and CMV-seropositive.

This chain's CDR3 is CASALTSGAYNEQFF. The CDR3 coding sequence is TGTGCTAGTGCCTTGACTAGCGGGGCATACAATGAGCAGTTCTTC. The V gene is TRBV12-5, the J gene TRBJ2-1; TRBD2 agrees at 11 bases. Trimming at V came to 7 bases and at J to 4 bases, leaving 6 bases not matched to a gene. Germline CDR1 reads LGHNT; CDR2 reads FRNRAP. This CDR3 has 15 residues.